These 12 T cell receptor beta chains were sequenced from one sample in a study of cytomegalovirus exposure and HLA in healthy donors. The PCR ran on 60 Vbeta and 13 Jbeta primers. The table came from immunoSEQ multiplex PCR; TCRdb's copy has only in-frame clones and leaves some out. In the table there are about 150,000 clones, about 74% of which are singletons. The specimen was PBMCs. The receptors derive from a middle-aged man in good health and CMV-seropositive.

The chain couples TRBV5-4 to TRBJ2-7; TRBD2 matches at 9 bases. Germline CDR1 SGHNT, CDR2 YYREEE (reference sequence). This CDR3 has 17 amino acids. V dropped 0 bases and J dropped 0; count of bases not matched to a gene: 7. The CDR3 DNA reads TGTGCCAGCAGCTTGGAAGGACTAGCGCCATCCTCCTACGAGCAGTACTTC. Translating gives CASSLEGLAPSSYEQYF.

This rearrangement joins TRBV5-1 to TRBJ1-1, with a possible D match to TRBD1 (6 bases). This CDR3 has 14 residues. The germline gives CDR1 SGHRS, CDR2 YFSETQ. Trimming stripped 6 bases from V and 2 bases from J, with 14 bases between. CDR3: CASKGTGLNTEAFF. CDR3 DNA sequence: TGCGCCAGCAAGGGTACAGGGTTAAACACTGAAGCTTTCTTT.

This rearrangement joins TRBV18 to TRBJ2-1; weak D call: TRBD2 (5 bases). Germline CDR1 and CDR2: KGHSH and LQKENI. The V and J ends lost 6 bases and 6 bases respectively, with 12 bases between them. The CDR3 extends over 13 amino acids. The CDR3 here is CASSSTSINEQFF. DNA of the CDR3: TGTGCCAGCTCGTCAACTAGTATCAATGAGCAGTTCTTC. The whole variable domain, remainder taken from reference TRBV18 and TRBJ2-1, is NAGVMQNPRHLVRRRGQEARLRCSPMKGHSHVYWYRQLPEEGLKFMVYLQKENIIDESGMPKERFSAEFPKEGPSILRIQQVVRGDSAAYFCASSSTSINEQFFGPGTRLTVL.

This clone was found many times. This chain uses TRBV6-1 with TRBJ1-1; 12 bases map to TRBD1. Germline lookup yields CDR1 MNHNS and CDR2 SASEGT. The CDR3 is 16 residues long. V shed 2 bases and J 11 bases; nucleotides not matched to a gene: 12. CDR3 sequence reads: CASSEFGTGGEDSAFF. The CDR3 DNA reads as TGTGCCAGCAGTGAATTCGGGACAGGGGGCGAGGATTCGGCTTTCTTT.

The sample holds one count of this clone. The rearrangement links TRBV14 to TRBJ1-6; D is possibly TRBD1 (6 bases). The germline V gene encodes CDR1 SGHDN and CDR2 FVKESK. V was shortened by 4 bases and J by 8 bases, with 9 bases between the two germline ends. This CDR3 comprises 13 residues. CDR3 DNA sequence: TGTGCCAGCAGCCTGTCAGGGGATTCACCCCTCCACTTT. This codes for CASSLSGDSPLHF. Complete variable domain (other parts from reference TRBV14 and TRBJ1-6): EAGVTQFPSHSVIEKGQTVTLRCDPISGHDNLYWYRRVMGKEIKFLLHFVKESKQDESGMPNNRFLAERTGGTYSTLKVQPAELEDSGVYFCASSLSGDSPLHFGNGTRLTVT.

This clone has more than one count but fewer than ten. CDR3 residues: CASSLGRPYYNEQFF. The CDR3 DNA reads TGTGCCAGCAGCTTAGGCAGGCCCTACTACAATGAGCAGTTCTTC. The chain recombines TRBV11-2 with TRBJ2-1, with D hard to call. The CDR3 spans 15 residues. The V end lost 1 base, the J end lost 3 bases, and 10 bases lay between the germline ends. Germline V gene lookup returns CDR1 SGHAT and CDR2 FQNNGV.

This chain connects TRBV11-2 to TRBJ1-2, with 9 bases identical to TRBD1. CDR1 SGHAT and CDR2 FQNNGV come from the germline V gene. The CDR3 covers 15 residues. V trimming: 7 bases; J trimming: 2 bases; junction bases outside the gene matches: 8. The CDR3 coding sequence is TGTGCCAGCAAAATGAACAGGGGGCGGAACTATGGCTACACCTTC. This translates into CASKMNRGRNYGYTF.

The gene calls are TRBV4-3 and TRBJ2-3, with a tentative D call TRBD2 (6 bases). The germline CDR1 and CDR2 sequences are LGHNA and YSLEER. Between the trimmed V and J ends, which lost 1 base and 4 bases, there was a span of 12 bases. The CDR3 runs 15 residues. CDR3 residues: CASSQGLGSPDTQYF. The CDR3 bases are TGCGCCAGCAGCCAAGGACTAGGGAGCCCAGATACGCAGTATTTT.

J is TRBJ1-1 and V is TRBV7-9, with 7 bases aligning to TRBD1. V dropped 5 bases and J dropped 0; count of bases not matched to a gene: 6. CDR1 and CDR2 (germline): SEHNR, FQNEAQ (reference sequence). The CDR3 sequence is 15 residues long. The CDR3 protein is CASSPPGTVNTEAFF. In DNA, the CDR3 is TGTGCCAGCAGCCCGCCCGGGACAGTGAACACTGAAGCTTTCTTT.

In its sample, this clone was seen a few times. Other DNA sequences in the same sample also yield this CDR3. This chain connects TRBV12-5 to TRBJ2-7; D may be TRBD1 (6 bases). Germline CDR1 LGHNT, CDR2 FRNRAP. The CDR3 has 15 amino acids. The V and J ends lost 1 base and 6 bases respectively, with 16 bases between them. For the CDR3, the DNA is TGTGCTAGTGGTTTGGGACAGGCCGCGCGGACCGAGCAGTACTTC. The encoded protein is CASGLGQAARTEQYF. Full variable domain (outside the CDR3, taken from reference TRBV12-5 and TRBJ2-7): DARVTQTPRHKVTEMGQEVTMRCQPILGHNTVFWYRQTMMQGLELLAYFRNRAPLDDSGMPKDRFSAEMPDATLATLKIQPSEPRDSAVYFCASGLGQAARTEQYFGPGTRLTVT.

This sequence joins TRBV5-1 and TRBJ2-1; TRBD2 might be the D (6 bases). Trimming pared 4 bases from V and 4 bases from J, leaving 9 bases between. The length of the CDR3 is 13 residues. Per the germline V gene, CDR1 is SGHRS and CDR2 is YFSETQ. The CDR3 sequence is CASSLSGYNEQFF. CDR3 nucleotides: TGCGCCAGCAGCCTTAGCGGATACAATGAGCAGTTCTTC.

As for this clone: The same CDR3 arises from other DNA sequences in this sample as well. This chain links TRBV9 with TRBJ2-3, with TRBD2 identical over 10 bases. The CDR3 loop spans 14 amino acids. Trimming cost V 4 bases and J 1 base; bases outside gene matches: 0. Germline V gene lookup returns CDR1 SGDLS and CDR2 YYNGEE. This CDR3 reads CASSLAGGTDTQYF. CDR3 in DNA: TGTGCCAGCAGCCTAGCGGGAGGCACAGATACGCAGTATTTT.